This T cell receptor (beta chain) derives from a study of blood T cell repertoires in COVID-19. Study details: Acute and convalescent COVID-19 specimens originated in the United States, Italy and Spain. From T cells, B-cell-depleted T cells, or PBMCs came the material, which was cDNA or gDNA.

Patients from Seattle were sampled longitudinally, starting during active infection. Authors' data handling: Reference gene primer amplification in the assay estimated nucleated cell counts. Sequencing was performed with immunoSEQ multiplex PCR; in TCRdb, only in-frame clones are kept and a portion is missing. V, J and clone size are taken as reported in that table, and D and trimming were inferred from the DNA itself. Here the sample spans around 300,000 clones, around 91% being singletons. CDR3 length: 15 amino acids. Germline V CDR1 and CDR2: MDHEN, SYDVKM. Trimming took 5 bases from V and 4 from J; bases not matched to a gene: 9.

This rearrangement joins TRBV28 to TRBJ1-1; 8 bases are a match to TRBD1. Source material: peripheral blood. The receptor was isolated from a woman aged 35 to 49 with COVID-19, enrolled during active disease. This CDR3 is CASSRQGPGSTEAFF. The CDR3 region has the DNA TGTGCCAGCAGTCGACAGGGGCCGGGGAGCACTGAAGCTTTCTTT.